One sample yielded the 4 T cell receptor beta chains listed below, sequenced in a study of T cell responses to AZD1222 COVID-19 vaccine. Repertoires were generated with immunoSEQ multiplex PCR, while TCRdb's copy carries only in-frame clones and drops some. The table includes 150,000 to 200,000 clones, 90% to 95% detected once. Sequenced material: peripheral blood, taken 28 days after the second AZD1222 dose. The receptors here all came from an adult who received the AZD1222 COVID-19 vaccine.

This clone was detected a few times. The rearrangement joins TRBV19 to TRBJ1-1; a weak D match, TRBD1 (5 bases). This CDR3 has 16 residues. V dropped 0 bases and J dropped 7 bases, with 18 bases sitting between them. CDR1 and CDR2 from the germline V gene are LNHDA and SQIVND (reference sequence). CDR3 DNA: TGTGCCAGTAGTATAGATGTTGAGAGGGTAGGGGATGAAGCTTTCTTT. This gives the protein CASSIDVERVGDEAFF.

The chain employs TRBV4-3 and TRBJ2-7; weak D call: TRBD2 (7 bases). CDR1 is LGHNA, CDR2 YSLEER, per germline. V gave up 4 bases and J gave up 3 bases, with 25 bases separating them. The CDR3 sequence is 18 residues long. CDR3 residues: CASSPKRDTGTNHYEQYF. In nucleotides, the CDR3 is TGCGCCAGCAGCCCAAAGAGGGACACCGGGACTAACCACTACGAGCAGTACTTC.

The chain recombines TRBV5-5 with TRBJ1-2; a possible D gene is TRBD1 (6 bases). Germline CDR1 is SGHKS and CDR2 is YYEKEE (reference sequence). CDR3 size: 14 residues. V shed 0 bases and J shed 0 bases, with 6 bases lying between them. DNA of the CDR3: TGTGCCAGCAGCTTGGGACAGGCTAACTATGGCTACACCTTC. The encoded protein is CASSLGQANYGYTF.

The chain uses TRBV29-1 and TRBJ1-3; D gene unclear. Germline assignment: CDR1 SQVTM and CDR2 ANQGSEA. V was trimmed by 2 bases and J by 0 bases, leaving 8 bases between them. The CDR3 is 14 residues long. CDR3: CSVEPGDSGNTIYF. The CDR3 region has the DNA TGCAGCGTTGAACCCGGAGACTCTGGAAACACCATATATTTT. Variable domain in full (rest from reference TRBV29-1 and TRBJ1-3): SAVISQKPSRDICQRGTSLTIQCQVDSQVTMMFWYRQQPGQSLTLIATANQGSEATYESGFVIDKFPISRPNLTFSTLTVSNMSPEDSSIYLCSVEPGDSGNTIYFGEGSWLTVV.